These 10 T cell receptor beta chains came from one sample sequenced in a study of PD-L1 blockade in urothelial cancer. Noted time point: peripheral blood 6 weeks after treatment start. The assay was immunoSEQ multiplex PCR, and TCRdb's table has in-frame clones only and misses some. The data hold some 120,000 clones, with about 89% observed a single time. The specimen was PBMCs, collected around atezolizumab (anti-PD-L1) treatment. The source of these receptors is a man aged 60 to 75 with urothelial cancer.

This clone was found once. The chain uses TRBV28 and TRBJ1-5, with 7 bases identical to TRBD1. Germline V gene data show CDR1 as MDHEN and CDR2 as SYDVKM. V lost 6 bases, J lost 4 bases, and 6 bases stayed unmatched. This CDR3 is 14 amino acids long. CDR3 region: CASRPPGGNQPQHF. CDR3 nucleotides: TGTGCCAGCAGACCCCCAGGGGGGAATCAGCCCCAGCATTTT.

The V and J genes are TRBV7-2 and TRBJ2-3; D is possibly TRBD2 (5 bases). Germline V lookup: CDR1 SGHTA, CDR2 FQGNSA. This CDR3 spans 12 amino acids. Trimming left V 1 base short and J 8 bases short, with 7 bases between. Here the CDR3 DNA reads TGTGCCAGCAGCTTAGAAGAGGGTACGCAGTATTTT. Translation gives CASSLEEGTQYF.

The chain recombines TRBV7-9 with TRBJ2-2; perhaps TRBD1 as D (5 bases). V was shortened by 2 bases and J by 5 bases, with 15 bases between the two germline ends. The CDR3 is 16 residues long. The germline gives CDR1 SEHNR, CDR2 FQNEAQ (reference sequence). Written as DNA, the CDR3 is TGTGCCAGCAGCTTAACGTCCAGGGCCGAGACCGGGGAGCTGTTTTTT. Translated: CASSLTSRAETGELFF.

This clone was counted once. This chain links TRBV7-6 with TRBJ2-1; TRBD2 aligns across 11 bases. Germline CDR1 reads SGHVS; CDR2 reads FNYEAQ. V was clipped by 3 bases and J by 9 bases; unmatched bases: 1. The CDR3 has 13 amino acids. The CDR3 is CASSLTSGTEQFF. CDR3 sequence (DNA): TGTGCCAGCAGCTTGACTAGCGGGACTGAGCAGTTCTTC. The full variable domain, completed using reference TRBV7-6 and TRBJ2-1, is GAGVSQSPRYKVTKRGQDVALRCDPISGHVSLYWYRQALGQGPEFLTYFNYEAQQDKSGLPNDRFSAERPEGSISTLTIQRTEQRDSAMYRCASSLTSGTEQFFGPGTRLTVL.

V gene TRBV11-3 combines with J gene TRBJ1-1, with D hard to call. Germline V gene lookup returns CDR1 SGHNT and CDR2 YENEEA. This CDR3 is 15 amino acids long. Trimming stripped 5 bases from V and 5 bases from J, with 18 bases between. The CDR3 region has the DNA TGTGCCAGCAGCCCGCCGGGAGGGCCGAAGACTGAAGCTTTCTTT. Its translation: CASSPPGGPKTEAFF.

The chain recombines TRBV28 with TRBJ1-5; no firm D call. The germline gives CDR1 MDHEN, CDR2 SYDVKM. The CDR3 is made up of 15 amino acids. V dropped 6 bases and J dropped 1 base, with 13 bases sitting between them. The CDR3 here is CASRIPGESNQPQHF. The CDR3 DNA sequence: TGTGCCAGCAGGATTCCGGGAGAGAGCAATCAGCCCCAGCATTTT.

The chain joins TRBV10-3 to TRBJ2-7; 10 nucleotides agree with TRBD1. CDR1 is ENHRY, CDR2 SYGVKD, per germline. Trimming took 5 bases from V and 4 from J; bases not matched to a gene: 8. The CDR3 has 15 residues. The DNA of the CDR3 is TGTGCCATCAGTACCCGGGACAGGGGACTATACGAGCAGTACTTC. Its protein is CAISTRDRGLYEQYF.

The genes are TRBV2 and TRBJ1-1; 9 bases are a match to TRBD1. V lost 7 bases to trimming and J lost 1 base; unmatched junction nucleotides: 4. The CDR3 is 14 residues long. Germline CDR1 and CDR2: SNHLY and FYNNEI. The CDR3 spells CASTGQGTNTEAFF. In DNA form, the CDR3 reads TGTGCCAGCACCGGACAGGGGACGAACACTGAAGCTTTCTTT.

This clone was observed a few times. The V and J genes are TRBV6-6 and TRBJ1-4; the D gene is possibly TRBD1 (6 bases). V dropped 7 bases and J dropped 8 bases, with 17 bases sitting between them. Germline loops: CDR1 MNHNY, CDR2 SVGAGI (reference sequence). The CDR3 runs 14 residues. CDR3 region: CASTLHREKEKLFF. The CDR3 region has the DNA TGTGCCAGCACCCTGCACAGGGAGAAGGAAAAACTGTTTTTT.

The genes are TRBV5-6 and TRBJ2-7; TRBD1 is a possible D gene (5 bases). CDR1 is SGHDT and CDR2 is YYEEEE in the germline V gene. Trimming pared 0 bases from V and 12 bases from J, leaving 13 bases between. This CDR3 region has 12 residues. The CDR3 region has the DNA TGTGCCAGCAGCTTGGCGCAGGGTAAGCGGTACTTC. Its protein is CASSLAQGKRYF.